This TCR beta chain came from a study of graft-versus-host responses after intestinal transplantation. The CDR3 has 12 residues. Between the trimmed V and J ends, which lost 2 bases and 5 bases, there was a span of 7 bases. Germline V gene lookup returns CDR1 SGHTA and CDR2 FQGNSA. With respect to this clone: Its antigen is not identified.

The data were produced by immunoSEQ multiplex PCR, yet TCRdb's version contains in-frame clones alone and is incomplete. The sample gives tens of thousands of clones, 91% of which show up once; more than 0.075% is in the top ten. The sample consisted of unstimulated CD4+ T cells sorted from spleen or lymph node cells, taken before intestinal transplant. The origin of this receptor is a human donor who received an intestinal transplant. The gene calls are TRBV7-2 and TRBJ2-7; D is unresolved. CDR3 protein: CASSLSRDEQYF. The CDR3 DNA reads as TGTGCCAGCAGCTTATCCCGGGACGAGCAGTACTTC.